This T cell receptor beta chain came from a study of T cells of healthy individuals. TCRdb re-called the 5' RACE reads with MiXCR, one entry per CDR3 protein. In the table there are tens of thousands of distinct CDR3 sequences, around 15% of which are singletons. This receptor was identified in a human donor in good health.

The CDR3 nucleotides read TGTGCCAGCAGCTTTTCAGTCACTGGAAACACCATATATTTT. The encoded protein is CASSFSVTGNTIYF. The chain carries TRBV13 and TRBJ1-3, with D hard to call. Trimming stripped 3 bases from V and 2 bases from J, with 8 bases between. The CDR3 is 14 amino acids. The germline V gene has CDR1 PRHDT and CDR2 FYEKMQ (reference sequence).